Listed here are 8 T cell receptor beta chains from one sample, sequenced in a study of shared clonotypes between healthy human individuals. Data came from immunoSEQ multiplex PCR; TCRdb stores just in-frame clones and leaves some out. Of around 2.5 million clones listed, 90% to 95% are singletons. Sample: naive CD4+ T cells from PBMCs. Subset specified: CD45RA+ positively selected. The receptor set was obtained from a man aged 18 to 29 in good health. Some clones in this sample may be carry-over from other donors' samples.

This rearrangement joins TRBV7-9 to TRBJ2-7, with 9 bases that match TRBD1. Germline V lookup: CDR1 SEHNR, CDR2 FQNEAQ (reference sequence). This CDR3 is 12 amino acids long. Unmatched junction bases numbered 8, after V lost 5 bases and J lost 12 bases. CDR3 sequence reads: CASSAGDRELYF. The CDR3 DNA sequence: TGTGCCAGCAGCGCGGGGGACAGGGAATTGTACTTC.

V and J are TRBV28 and TRBJ1-2, with a possible D match to TRBD1 (6 bases). The V gene's germline CDR1 is MDHEN and CDR2 SYDVKM. The CDR3 totals 14 residues. Trimming shortened V by 4 bases and J by 6 bases, and 15 bases separated the two germline ends. The CDR3: CASSSTITGNGYTF. The CDR3 bases are TGTGCCAGCAGTTCAACAATCACAGGGAATGGCTACACCTTC.

DNA of the CDR3: TGCAGCGCCGGGACTAGCGGGAGCCGCACAGATACGCAGTATTTT. Protein product: CSAGTSGSRTDTQYF. The V and J genes are TRBV29-1 and TRBJ2-3; 14 nucleotides agree with TRBD2. After removal of 7 bases from V and 1 base from J, the junction contained 4 bases not matched to a gene. Germline CDR1 SQVTM, CDR2 ANQGSEA. The CDR3 length is 15 residues.

The J gene is TRBJ1-1, the V gene TRBV7-8; unclear D gene. V lost 0 bases and J lost 6, with 14 bases in between. The CDR3 covers 15 residues. CDR1 is SGHVS and CDR2 is FQNEAQ in the germline V gene. The CDR3 DNA follows: TGTGCCAGCAGCTTAGCGGTGAGAATTACTGCTGAAGCTTTCTTT. Protein: CASSLAVRITAEAFF.

The rearrangement links TRBV28 to TRBJ1-5; D uncertain. Germline lookup yields CDR1 MDHEN and CDR2 SYDVKM. V shed 4 bases and J shed 0 bases, with 7 bases lying between them. The CDR3 has 14 amino acids. The DNA of the CDR3 is TGTGCCAGCAGTTACACCCTTAGCAATCAGCCCCAGCATTTT. Translation gives CASSYTLSNQPQHF.

The chain uses TRBV28 and TRBJ1-3; 10 positions match TRBD1. Germline V gene lookup returns CDR1 MDHEN and CDR2 SYDVKM. This CDR3 contains 16 residues. The V segment lost 8 bases and the J segment 0 bases; nucleotides outside the gene matches: 7. CDR3 nucleotide sequence: TGTGCCAGCGGAAGGGACAGGGGTCTCTCTGGAAACACCATATATTTT. It encodes CASGRDRGLSGNTIYF.

The chain combines TRBV5-4 with TRBJ2-1, with D unclear. The germline gives CDR1 SGHNT, CDR2 YYREEE (reference sequence). There are 16 residues in the CDR3. V was pared by 0 bases and J by 6 bases, with 16 bases between. CDR3 loop: CASSLDGSTLFNEQFF. CDR3 in DNA: TGTGCCAGCAGCTTGGACGGCAGTACCCTCTTCAATGAGCAGTTCTTC.

This chain uses TRBV19 with TRBJ2-5, with TRBD1 matching over 7 bases. From germline, CDR1 is LNHDA and CDR2 SQIVND (reference sequence). The CDR3 covers 17 residues. Trimming cost V 2 bases and J 2 bases; bases outside gene matches: 11. As DNA, the CDR3 is TGTGCCAGTAGTATACCCCGGGGTCGGACAGGACAAGAGACCCAGTACTTC. This translates into CASSIPRGRTGQETQYF.